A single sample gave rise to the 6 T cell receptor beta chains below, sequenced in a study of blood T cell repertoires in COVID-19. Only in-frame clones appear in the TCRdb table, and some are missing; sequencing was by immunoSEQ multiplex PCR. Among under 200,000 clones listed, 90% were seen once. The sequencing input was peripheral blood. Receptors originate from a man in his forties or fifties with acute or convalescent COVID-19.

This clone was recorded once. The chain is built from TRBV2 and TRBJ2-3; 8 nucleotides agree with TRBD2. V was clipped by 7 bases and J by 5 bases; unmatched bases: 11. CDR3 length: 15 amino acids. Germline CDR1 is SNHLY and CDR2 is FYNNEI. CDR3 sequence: CASTTTHGGGDTQYF. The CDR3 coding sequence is TGTGCCAGCACCACCACACACGGGGGGGGAGATACGCAGTATTTT.

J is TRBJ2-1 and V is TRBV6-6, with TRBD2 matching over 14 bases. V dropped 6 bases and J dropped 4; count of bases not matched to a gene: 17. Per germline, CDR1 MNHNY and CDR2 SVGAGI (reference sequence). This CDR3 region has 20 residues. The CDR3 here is CASSRRETSGRAFVYNEQFF. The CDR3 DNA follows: TGTGCCAGCAGCCGACGGGAGACTAGCGGGAGGGCCTTCGTGTACAATGAGCAGTTCTTC.

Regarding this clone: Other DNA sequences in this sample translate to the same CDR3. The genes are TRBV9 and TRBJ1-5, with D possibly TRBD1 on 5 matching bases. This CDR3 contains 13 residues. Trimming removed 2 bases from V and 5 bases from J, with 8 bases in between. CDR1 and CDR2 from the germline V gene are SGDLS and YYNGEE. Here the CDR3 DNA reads TGTGCCAGCAGCGTTGGGGCCGATCAGCCCCAGCATTTT. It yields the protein CASSVGADQPQHF.

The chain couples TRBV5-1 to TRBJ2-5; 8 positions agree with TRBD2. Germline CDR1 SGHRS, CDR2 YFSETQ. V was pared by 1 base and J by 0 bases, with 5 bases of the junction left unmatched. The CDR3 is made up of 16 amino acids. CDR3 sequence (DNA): TGCGCCAGCAGCTTGTTTTCTAGCGGGTACCAAGAGACCCAGTACTTC. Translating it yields CASSLFSSGYQETQYF.

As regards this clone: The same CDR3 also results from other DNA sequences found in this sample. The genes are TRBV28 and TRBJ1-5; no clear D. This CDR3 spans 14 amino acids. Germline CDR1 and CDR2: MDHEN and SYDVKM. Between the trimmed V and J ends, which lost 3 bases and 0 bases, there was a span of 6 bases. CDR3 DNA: TGTGCCAGCAGTTTTTCTCGTAGCAATCAGCCCCAGCATTTT. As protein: CASSFSRSNQPQHF.

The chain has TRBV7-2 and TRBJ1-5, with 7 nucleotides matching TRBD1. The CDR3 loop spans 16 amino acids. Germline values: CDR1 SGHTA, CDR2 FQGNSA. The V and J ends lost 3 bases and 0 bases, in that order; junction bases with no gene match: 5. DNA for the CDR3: TGTGCCAGCAGCTTCGGACAGGTTGATAGCAATCAGCCCCAGCATTTT. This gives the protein CASSFGQVDSNQPQHF.